The 27 T cell receptor beta chains in this list originate from one sample, sequenced in a study of T cell responses to AZD1222 COVID-19 vaccine. Measured with immunoSEQ multiplex PCR; TCRdb has only the in-frame clones, and not every one. Here the sample spans about 92,000 clones, around 84% being singletons. This specimen consisted of peripheral blood, obtained on day 0 of AZD1222 vaccination. The receptors were sampled from an adult in good health.

The genes are TRBV5-5 and TRBJ2-3; 8 positions agree with TRBD2. The germline gives CDR1 SGHKS, CDR2 YYEKEE (reference sequence). This CDR3 has 15 residues. Trimming removed 1 base from V and 5 bases from J; junction bases left unmatched: 6. In nucleotides, the CDR3 is TGTGCCAGCAGCTTGACGGGGGGGCCGGGAGATACGCAGTATTTT. It translates to CASSLTGGPGDTQYF. Full variable domain (rest looked up from reference TRBV5-5 and TRBJ2-3): DAGVTQSPTHLIKTRGQQVTLRCSPISGHKSVSWYQQVLGQGPQFIFQYYEKEERGRGNFPDRFSARQFPNYSSELNVNALLLGDSALYLCASSLTGGPGDTQYFGPGTRLTVL.

CDR3 sequence (DNA): TGTGCTAGTGGTATGGAACGGGGGGGCACCGGGGAGCTGTTTTTT. This codes for CASGMERGGTGELFF. This chain joins TRBV12-5 and TRBJ2-2, with 8 bases identical to TRBD2. There are 15 residues in the CDR3. With V trimmed by 5 bases and J by 4 bases, 6 bases remained unmatched. Germline lookup yields CDR1 LGHNT and CDR2 FRNRAP.

The chain is built from TRBV2 and TRBJ1-3, with 9 bases that match TRBD1. J lost 3 bases, V lost 6 bases, and 0 bases had no gene match. The CDR3 runs to 13 residues. From germline, CDR1 is SNHLY and CDR2 FYNNEI. The CDR3 here is CASRGQGGNTIYF. The CDR3 DNA reads TGTGCCAGCAGGGGACAGGGTGGAAACACCATATATTTT.

This clone was detected only a few times. V usage is TRBV5-6 and J usage is TRBJ1-6; D may be TRBD1 (5 bases). The ends were cut back, 4 bases at V and 4 bases at J, with 15 bases in the middle. Germline V gene lookup returns CDR1 SGHDT and CDR2 YYEEEE. The CDR3 has 16 amino acids. This CDR3 is CASSAGPRLYNSPLHF. The DNA of the CDR3 is TGTGCCAGCAGCGCGGGACCGCGATTATATAATTCACCCCTCCACTTT.

The chain carries TRBV3-1 (or the pseudogene TRBV3-2) and TRBJ1-2; no clear D gene. CDR3 length: 15 residues. CDR1 LGHDT and CDR2 YNNKEL come from the germline V gene (reference sequence). With 2 bases removed from V and 8 bases from J, the gap between germline ends came to 18 bases. The CDR3 nucleotides read TGTGCCAGCAGCCAACACGAAGCAAAGGGCGTAGGCTACACCTTC. Its protein is CASSQHEAKGVGYTF.

The chain has TRBV7-3 and TRBJ2-2; D could derive from TRBD1 or TRBD2 (5 bases each). Germline V lookup: CDR1 SGHTA, CDR2 FQGTGA. The length of the CDR3 is 15 residues. V lost 7 bases and J lost 3, with 15 bases in between. The CDR3 DNA sequence: TGTGCCAGCAACCGAGAGGGGCTGGACACCGGGGAGCTGTTTTTT. Encoded protein: CASNREGLDTGELFF.

In this sample, this clone turned up a few times. CDR3 sequence reads: CAISEVIYYGYTF. In DNA, the CDR3 is TGTGCCATCAGTGAGGTCATCTACTATGGCTACACCTTC. The J gene is TRBJ1-2, the V gene TRBV10-3, with D unclear. The V end was cut by 2 bases, the J end by 3 bases, with 7 bases between. Germline V CDR1 and CDR2: ENHRY, SYGVKD. There are 13 residues in the CDR3.

This clone was counted once. This sequence joins TRBV7-2 and TRBJ2-3; D is possibly TRBD1 or TRBD2 (5 bases each). With 0 bases removed from V and 6 bases from J, the gap between germline ends came to 16 bases. This CDR3 contains 16 residues. Germline V gene data show CDR1 as SGHTA and CDR2 as FQGNSA. The CDR3 coding sequence is TGTGCCAGCAGCTTAGCGGCGGCAGATTGGGGGGATACGCAGTATTTT. It translates to CASSLAAADWGDTQYF.

The chain links TRBV5-4 to TRBJ1-3; possibly TRBD1 for D (5 bases). V lost 0 bases and J lost 1, with 23 bases in between. This CDR3 spans 20 amino acids. Germline CDR1 SGHNT, CDR2 YYREEE (reference sequence). This CDR3 is CASSLGGRDPLVESGNTIYF. The CDR3 nucleotides are TGTGCCAGCAGCTTGGGAGGGCGGGACCCCCTTGTGGAGTCTGGAAACACCATATATTTT.

The chain carries TRBV4-2 and TRBJ2-2, with D uncertain. The CDR3 runs 16 residues. Germline V lookup: CDR1 LGHNA, CDR2 YNFKEQ. V shed 0 bases and J shed 2 bases, with 10 bases lying between them. The CDR3 bases are TGTGCCAGCAGCCAAGAGAGACGGATTAACACCGGGGAGCTGTTTTTT. It yields the protein CASSQERRINTGELFF.

The chain couples TRBV27 to TRBJ2-1, with TRBD1 matching 8 bases. This CDR3 region has 15 residues. CDR1 MNHEY and CDR2 SMNVEV come from the germline V gene (reference sequence). V lost 3 bases to trimming and J lost 4 bases; unmatched junction nucleotides: 5. CDR3 in amino acids: CASSLSGTGYNEQFF. The DNA for the CDR3 is TGTGCCAGCAGTTTGTCCGGGACAGGTTACAATGAGCAGTTCTTC.

This clone was picked up a small number of times. The chain combines TRBV29-1 with TRBJ2-7, with D maybe TRBD1 (6 bases). This CDR3 spans 14 amino acids. The V end was cut by 4 bases, the J end by 3 bases, with 16 bases between. Germline CDR1 reads SQVTM; CDR2 reads ANQGSEA. The CDR3: CSVANSGRGYEQYF. The CDR3 DNA is TGCAGCGTTGCTAATTCCGGCAGGGGCTACGAGCAGTACTTC.

This clone was observed a few times. The rearrangement uses TRBV3-1 (or the pseudogene TRBV3-2) and TRBJ2-7, with TRBD1 identical over 11 bases. J lost 9 bases, V lost 1 base, and 11 bases had no gene match. The CDR3 covers 16 residues. In germline, CDR1 is LGHDT, CDR2 YNNKEL (reference sequence). CDR3 region: CASSQAAMGQGVRQYF. DNA for the CDR3: TGTGCCAGCAGCCAAGCGGCCATGGGACAGGGGGTCCGGCAGTACTTC.

This clone has only one observation. The CDR3 here is CASIRMGEHQPQHF. As DNA, the CDR3 is TGTGCCAGCATCCGGATGGGGGAACATCAGCCCCAGCATTTT. This chain links TRBV28 with TRBJ1-5; tentatively, D is TRBD1 (5 bases). The CDR3 extends over 14 amino acids. CDR1 is MDHEN and CDR2 is SYDVKM in the germline V gene. V gave up 7 bases and J gave up 5 bases, with 15 bases separating them. The full variable domain, rest sourced from reference TRBV28 and TRBJ1-5, is DVKVTQSSRYLVKRTGEKVFLECVQDMDHENMFWYRQDPGLGLRLIYFSYDVKMKEKGDIPEGYSVSREKKERFSLILESASTNQTSMYLCASIRMGEHQPQHFGDGTRLSIL.

The chain links TRBV4-1 to TRBJ1-5, with D tentatively TRBD1 (5 bases). The V gene's germline CDR1 is MGHRA and CDR2 YSYEKL. This CDR3 spans 15 amino acids. Between the trimmed V and J ends, which lost 0 bases and 5 bases, there was a span of 11 bases. This chain's CDR3 is CASSQDWGVHQPQHF. In DNA form, the CDR3 reads TGCGCCAGCAGCCAAGATTGGGGGGTCCATCAGCCCCAGCATTTT.

This clone was recorded a few times. The chain couples TRBV18 to TRBJ2-3, with 9 bases aligning to TRBD2. Trimming cost V 2 bases and J 1 base; bases outside gene matches: 4. This CDR3 spans 16 amino acids. In germline, CDR1 is KGHSH, CDR2 LQKENI. The CDR3 loop reads CASSPKAGGRTDTQYF. The CDR3, as DNA: TGTGCCAGCTCACCAAAAGCGGGGGGCCGCACAGATACGCAGTATTTT.

This sequence joins TRBV6-5 and TRBJ1-1; TRBD1 matches 8 bases. Germline CDR1 and CDR2: MNHEY and SVGAGI. The length of the CDR3 is 13 residues. The V gene end was trimmed by 5 bases and the J gene end by 7 bases; junction bases not matched to a gene: 6. For the CDR3, the DNA is TGTGCCAGCAGTCGAACAGGGGGGAATGAAGCTTTCTTT. Protein: CASSRTGGNEAFF.

The V call is TRBV2, the J call TRBJ1-1, with D perhaps TRBD1 (6 bases). Germline loops: CDR1 SNHLY, CDR2 FYNNEI. Trimming took 6 bases from V and 5 from J, leaving 16 bases between them. This CDR3 spans 14 amino acids. For the CDR3, the DNA is TGTGCCAGCAGCGTGACAGGCCTGGGGACTGAAGCTTTCTTT. As protein: CASSVTGLGTEAFF.

The chain couples TRBV5-1 to TRBJ1-2; TRBD1 aligns across 8 bases. The CDR3 spans 13 residues. The V gene's germline CDR1 is SGHRS and CDR2 YFSETQ. V lost 4 bases and J lost 8; bases outside the gene matches: 7. The CDR3 nucleotides are TGCGCCAGCAGCGTCCAGGGGGCGGAAGGCTACACCTTC. Its translation is CASSVQGAEGYTF.

The V and J genes are TRBV3-1 (or the pseudogene TRBV3-2) and TRBJ2-7; D ambiguous. V was cut by 0 bases and J by 7 bases, with 10 bases left in between. The CDR3 runs to 13 residues. Germline V CDR1 and CDR2: LGHDT, YNNKEL (reference sequence). CDR3 DNA: TGTGCCAGCAGCCAAGATTGGTCCTGGGAGCAGTACTTC. Its translation is CASSQDWSWEQYF.

J is TRBJ2-5 and V is TRBV2, with D perhaps TRBD2 (6 bases). With 7 bases removed from V and 5 bases from J, the gap between germline ends came to 14 bases. Germline V gene data show CDR1 as SNHLY and CDR2 as FYNNEI. This CDR3 comprises 13 residues. The CDR3 nucleotides read TGTGCCAGCAATGGCGGGGTGGGGGAGACCCAGTACTTC. Amino acid sequence: CASNGGVGETQYF.

V and J are TRBV28 and TRBJ2-1; 9 nucleotides match TRBD2. The CDR3 sequence is 16 residues long. V trimming: 6 bases; J trimming: 4 bases; junction bases outside the gene matches: 10. Germline V CDR1 and CDR2: MDHEN, SYDVKM. CDR3 DNA sequence: TGTGCCAGCAGCCATGGACTAGCGCGTTTTTACAATGAGCAGTTCTTC. It yields the protein CASSHGLARFYNEQFF.

The chain recombines TRBV7-2 with TRBJ2-2, with 8 bases matching TRBD2. Germline CDR1 reads SGHTA; CDR2 reads FQGNSA. J was trimmed by 5 bases and V by 4 bases; bases with no gene match: 6. The CDR3 totals 15 residues. CDR3 loop: CASSYVRGGTGELFF. The DNA of the CDR3 is TGTGCCAGCAGCTACGTACGGGGGGGGACCGGGGAGCTGTTTTTT.

This clone was detected a few times. This rearrangement joins TRBV3-1 (or the pseudogene TRBV3-2) to TRBJ1-1, with TRBD1 as a possible D gene (6 bases). This CDR3 is 15 amino acids long. CDR1 LGHDT and CDR2 YNNKEL come from the germline V gene (reference sequence). The V and J ends lost 6 bases and 4 bases respectively, with 18 bases between them. CDR3 nucleotides: TGTGCCAGCAGTACGTTCCCAGGGGCAGGCACTGAAGCTTTCTTT. Protein: CASSTFPGAGTEAFF.

The chain uses TRBV7-8 and TRBJ1-4; D unresolved. Germline CDR1 reads SGHVS; CDR2 reads FQNEAQ. The ends were cut back, 5 bases at V and 0 bases at J, with 10 bases in the middle. CDR3 length equals 15 residues. The CDR3 DNA reads as TGTGCCAGCAGCAAAGTAGCTGCAACTAATGAAAAACTGTTTTTT. As protein: CASSKVAATNEKLFF.

This chain uses TRBV14 with TRBJ1-1, with unresolved D. CDR1 SGHDN and CDR2 FVKESK come from the germline V gene. V lost 4 bases, J lost 0 bases, and 6 bases lay in between. This CDR3 has 13 residues. In nucleotides, the CDR3 is TGTGCCAGCAGCCTCGGGTTGAACACTGAAGCTTTCTTT. It yields the protein CASSLGLNTEAFF. Using reference TRBV14 and TRBJ1-1 for the parts outside the CDR3, the full variable domain is EAGVTQFPSHSVIEKGQTVTLRCDPISGHDNLYWYRRVMGKEIKFLLHFVKESKQDESGMPNNRFLAERTGGTYSTLKVQPAELEDSGVYFCASSLGLNTEAFFGQGTRLTVV.

The rearrangement joins TRBV29-1 to TRBJ1-1; D may be TRBD1 (5 bases). V dropped 4 bases and J dropped 4 bases, with 19 bases sitting between them. The length of the CDR3 is 15 residues. Germline V gene data show CDR1 as SQVTM and CDR2 as ANQGSEA. The CDR3 protein is CSVARAGMGGTEAFF. As DNA, the CDR3 is TGCAGCGTTGCTAGGGCAGGGATGGGAGGCACTGAAGCTTTCTTT.